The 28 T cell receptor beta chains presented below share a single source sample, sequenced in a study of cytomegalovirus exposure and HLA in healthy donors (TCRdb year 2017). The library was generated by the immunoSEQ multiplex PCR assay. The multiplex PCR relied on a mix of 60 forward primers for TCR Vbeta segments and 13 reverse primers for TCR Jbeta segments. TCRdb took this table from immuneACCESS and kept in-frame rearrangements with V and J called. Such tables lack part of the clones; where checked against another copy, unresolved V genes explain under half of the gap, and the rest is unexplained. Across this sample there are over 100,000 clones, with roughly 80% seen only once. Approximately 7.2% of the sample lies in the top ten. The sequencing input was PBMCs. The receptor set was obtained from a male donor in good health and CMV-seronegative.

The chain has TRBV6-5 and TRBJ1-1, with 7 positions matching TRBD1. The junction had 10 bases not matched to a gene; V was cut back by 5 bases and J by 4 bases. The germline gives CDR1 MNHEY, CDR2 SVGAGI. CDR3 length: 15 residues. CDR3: CASSNYRGEGTEAFF. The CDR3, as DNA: TGTGCCAGCAGTAACTACAGGGGAGAGGGCACTGAAGCTTTCTTT.

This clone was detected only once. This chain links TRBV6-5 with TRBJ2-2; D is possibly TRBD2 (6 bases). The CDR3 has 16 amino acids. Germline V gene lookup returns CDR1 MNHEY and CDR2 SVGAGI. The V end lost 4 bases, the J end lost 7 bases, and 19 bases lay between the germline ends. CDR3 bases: TGTGCCAGCAGTTCCCCAGGGTTCGGGGGTCACGGGGAGCTGTTTTTT. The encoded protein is CASSSPGFGGHGELFF.

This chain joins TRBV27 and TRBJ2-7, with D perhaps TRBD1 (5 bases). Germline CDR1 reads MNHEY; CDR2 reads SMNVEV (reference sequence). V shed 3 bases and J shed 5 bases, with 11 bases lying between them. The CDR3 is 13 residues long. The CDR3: CASSFGRVNEQYF. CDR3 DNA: TGTGCCAGCAGTTTCGGCAGGGTAAACGAGCAGTACTTC.

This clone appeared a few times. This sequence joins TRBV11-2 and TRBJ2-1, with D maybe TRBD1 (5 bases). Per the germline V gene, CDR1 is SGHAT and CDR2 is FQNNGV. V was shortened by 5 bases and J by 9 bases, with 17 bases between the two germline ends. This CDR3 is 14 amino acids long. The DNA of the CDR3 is TGTGCCAGCAGCCCAGGAAGGGGTTCTACTGAGCAGTTCTTC. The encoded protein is CASSPGRGSTEQFF.

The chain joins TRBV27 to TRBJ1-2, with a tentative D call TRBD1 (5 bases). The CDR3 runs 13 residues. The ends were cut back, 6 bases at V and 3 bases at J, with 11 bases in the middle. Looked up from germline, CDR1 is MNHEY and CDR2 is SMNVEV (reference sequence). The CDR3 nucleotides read TGTGCCAGCAGATCCGACAGTCACTATGGCTACACCTTC. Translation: CASRSDSHYGYTF.

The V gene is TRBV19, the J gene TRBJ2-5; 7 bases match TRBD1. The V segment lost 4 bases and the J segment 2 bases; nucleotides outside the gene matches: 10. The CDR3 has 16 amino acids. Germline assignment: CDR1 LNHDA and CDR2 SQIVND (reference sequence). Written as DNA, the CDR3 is TGTGCCAGTAGTACCGGGACAGCCGACGATCAAGAGACCCAGTACTTC. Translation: CASSTGTADDQETQYF.

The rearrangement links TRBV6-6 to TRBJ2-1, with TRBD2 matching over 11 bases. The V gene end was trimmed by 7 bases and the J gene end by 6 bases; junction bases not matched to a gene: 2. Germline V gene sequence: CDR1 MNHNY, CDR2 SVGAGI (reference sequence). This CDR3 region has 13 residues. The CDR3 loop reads CASKLAGGNEQFF. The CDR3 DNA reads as TGTGCCAGCAAGCTAGCGGGAGGCAATGAGCAGTTCTTC.

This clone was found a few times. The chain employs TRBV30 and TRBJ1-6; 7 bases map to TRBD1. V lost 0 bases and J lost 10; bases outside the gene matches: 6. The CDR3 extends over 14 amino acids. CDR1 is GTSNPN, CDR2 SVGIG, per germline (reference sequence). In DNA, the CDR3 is TGTGCCTGGAGTGTTGACAGGGCATGGTCACCCCTCCACTTT. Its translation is CAWSVDRAWSPLHF. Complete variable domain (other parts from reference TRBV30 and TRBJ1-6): SQTIHQWPATLVQPVGSPLSLECTVEGTSNPNLYWYRQAAGRGLQLLFYSVGIGQISSEVPQNLSASRPQDRQFILSSKKLLLSDSGFYLCAWSVDRAWSPLHFGNGTRLTVT.

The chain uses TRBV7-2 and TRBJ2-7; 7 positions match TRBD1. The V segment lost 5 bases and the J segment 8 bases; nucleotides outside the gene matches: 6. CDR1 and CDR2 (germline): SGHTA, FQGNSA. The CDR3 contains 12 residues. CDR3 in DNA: TGTGCCAGCAGCCGGCTGGGACAGCAGCAGTACTTC. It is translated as CASSRLGQQQYF.

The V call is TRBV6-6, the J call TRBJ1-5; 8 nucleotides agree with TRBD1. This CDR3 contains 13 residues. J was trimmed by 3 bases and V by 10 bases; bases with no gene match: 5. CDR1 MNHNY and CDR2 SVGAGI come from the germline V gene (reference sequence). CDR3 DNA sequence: TGTGCCACCACGACAGGGGTCAATCAGCCCCAGCATTTT. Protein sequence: CATTTGVNQPQHF.

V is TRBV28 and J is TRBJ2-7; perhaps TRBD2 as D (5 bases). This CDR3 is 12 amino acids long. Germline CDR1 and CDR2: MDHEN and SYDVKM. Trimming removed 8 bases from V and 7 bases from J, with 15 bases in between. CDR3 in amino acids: CASVRSTGEQYF. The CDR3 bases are TGTGCCAGCGTAAGGTCGACGGGGGAGCAGTACTTC.

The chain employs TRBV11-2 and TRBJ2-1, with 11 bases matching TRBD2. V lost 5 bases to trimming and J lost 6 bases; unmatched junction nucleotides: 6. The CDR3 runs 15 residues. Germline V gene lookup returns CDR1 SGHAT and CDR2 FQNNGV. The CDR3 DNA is TGTGCCAGCAGCCTCTGGACTAGCGGGCTCAATGAGCAGTTCTTC. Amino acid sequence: CASSLWTSGLNEQFF.

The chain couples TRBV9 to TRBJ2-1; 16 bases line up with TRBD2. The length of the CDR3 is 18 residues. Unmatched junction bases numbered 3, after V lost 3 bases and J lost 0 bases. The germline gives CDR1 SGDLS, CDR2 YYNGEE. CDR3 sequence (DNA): TGTGCCAGCAGCGGAGGGACTAGCGGGAGGGTCTCCTACAATGAGCAGTTCTTC. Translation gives CASSGGTSGRVSYNEQFF.

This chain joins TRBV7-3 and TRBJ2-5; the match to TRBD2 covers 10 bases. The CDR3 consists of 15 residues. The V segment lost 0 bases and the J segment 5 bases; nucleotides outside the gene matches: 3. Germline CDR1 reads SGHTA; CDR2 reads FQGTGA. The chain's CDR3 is CASSLTAGGDETQYF. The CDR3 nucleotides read TGTGCCAGCAGCTTAACAGCGGGAGGGGATGAGACCCAGTACTTC.

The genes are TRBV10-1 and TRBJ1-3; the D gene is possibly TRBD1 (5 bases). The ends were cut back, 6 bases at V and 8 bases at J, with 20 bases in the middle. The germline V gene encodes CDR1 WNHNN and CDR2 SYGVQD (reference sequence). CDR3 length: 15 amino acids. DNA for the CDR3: TGCGCCAGCAGCAGTATTTTTCGGGGGACCTACACCATATATTTT. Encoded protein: CASSSIFRGTYTIYF.

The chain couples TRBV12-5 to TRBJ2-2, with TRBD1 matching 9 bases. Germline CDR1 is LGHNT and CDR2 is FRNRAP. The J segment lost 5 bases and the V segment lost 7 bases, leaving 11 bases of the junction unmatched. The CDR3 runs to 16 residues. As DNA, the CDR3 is TGTGCTAGTGCCTCAAACAGGGGGCGTAGAACCGGGGAGCTGTTTTTT. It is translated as CASASNRGRRTGELFF.

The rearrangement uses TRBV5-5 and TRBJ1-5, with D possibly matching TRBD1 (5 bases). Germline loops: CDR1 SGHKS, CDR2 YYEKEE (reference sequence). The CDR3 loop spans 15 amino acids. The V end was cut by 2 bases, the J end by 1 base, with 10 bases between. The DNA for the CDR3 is TGTGCCAGCAGCTTCTGGCAGGGCAGCAATCAGCCCCAGCATTTT. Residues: CASSFWQGSNQPQHF.

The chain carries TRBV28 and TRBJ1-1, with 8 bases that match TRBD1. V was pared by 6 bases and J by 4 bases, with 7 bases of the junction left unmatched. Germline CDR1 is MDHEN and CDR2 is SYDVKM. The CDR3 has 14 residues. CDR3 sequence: CASRAQGGGTEAFF. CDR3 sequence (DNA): TGTGCCAGCAGAGCACAGGGGGGTGGCACTGAAGCTTTCTTT.

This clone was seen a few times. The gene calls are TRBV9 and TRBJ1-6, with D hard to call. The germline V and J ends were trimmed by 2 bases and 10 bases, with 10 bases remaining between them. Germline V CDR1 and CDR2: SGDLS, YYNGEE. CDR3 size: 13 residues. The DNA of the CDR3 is TGTGCCAGCAGCGTCAGACTGGAGTCACCCCTCCACTTT. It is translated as CASSVRLESPLHF.

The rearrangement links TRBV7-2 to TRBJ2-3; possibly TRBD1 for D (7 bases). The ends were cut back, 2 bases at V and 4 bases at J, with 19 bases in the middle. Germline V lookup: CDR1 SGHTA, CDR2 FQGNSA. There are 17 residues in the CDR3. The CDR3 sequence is CASSLRGGARGADTQYF. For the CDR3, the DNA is TGTGCCAGCAGCTTAAGAGGGGGCGCCAGGGGGGCAGATACGCAGTATTTT.

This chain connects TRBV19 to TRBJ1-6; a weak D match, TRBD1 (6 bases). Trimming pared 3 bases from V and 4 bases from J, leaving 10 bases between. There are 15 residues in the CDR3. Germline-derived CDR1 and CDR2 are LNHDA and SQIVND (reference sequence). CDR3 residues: CASSMVQGYNSPLHF. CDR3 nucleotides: TGTGCCAGTAGTATGGTACAGGGTTATAATTCACCCCTCCACTTT.

The CDR3 sequence: CASSLAGFSGNTIYF. The CDR3 DNA reads as TGTGCCAGCAGCTTGGCAGGATTTTCTGGAAACACCATATATTTT. The genes are TRBV5-4 and TRBJ1-3, with D hard to call. The ends were cut back, 0 bases at V and 1 base at J, with 8 bases in the middle. Germline V gene lookup returns CDR1 SGHNT and CDR2 YYREEE (reference sequence). This CDR3 is built from 15 residues.

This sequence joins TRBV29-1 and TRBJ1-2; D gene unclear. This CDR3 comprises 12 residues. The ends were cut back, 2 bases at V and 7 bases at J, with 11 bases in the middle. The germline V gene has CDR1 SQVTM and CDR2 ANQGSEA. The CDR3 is CSVERETGGYTF. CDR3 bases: TGCAGCGTTGAAAGGGAGACCGGTGGCTACACCTTC.

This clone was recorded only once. CDR3: CASSPPGTSGQETQYF. The CDR3 bases are TGTGCCAGCTCACCACCAGGGACTAGCGGTCAAGAGACCCAGTACTTC. The rearrangement joins TRBV18 to TRBJ2-5, with 11 bases identical to TRBD2. CDR1 and CDR2 from the germline V gene are KGHSH and LQKENI. CDR3 size: 16 residues. V gave up 0 bases and J gave up 2 bases; unmatched junction bases: 2.

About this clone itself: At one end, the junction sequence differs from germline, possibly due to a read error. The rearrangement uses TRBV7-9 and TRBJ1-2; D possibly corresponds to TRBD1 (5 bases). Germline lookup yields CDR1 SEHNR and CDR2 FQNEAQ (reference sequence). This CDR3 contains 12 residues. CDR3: CSSSFDRYGYTF. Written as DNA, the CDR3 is TGTTCCAGCAGCTTCGACAGATATGGCTACACCTTC.

CDR3 coding DNA: TGTGCCAGCAGCATCCGACTAGCGGGGGACTTCACCGGGGAGCTGTTTTTT. Encoded protein: CASSIRLAGDFTGELFF. This sequence joins TRBV5-4 and TRBJ2-2, with TRBD2 identical over 12 bases. This CDR3 has 17 residues. V dropped 4 bases and J dropped 4; count of bases not matched to a gene: 8. CDR1 is SGHNT and CDR2 is YYREEE in the germline V gene (reference sequence).

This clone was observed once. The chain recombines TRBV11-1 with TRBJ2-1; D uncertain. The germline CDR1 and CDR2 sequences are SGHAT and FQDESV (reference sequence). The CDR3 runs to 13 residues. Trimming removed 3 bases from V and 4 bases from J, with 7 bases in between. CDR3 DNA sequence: TGTGCCAGCAGCTTTGGGCCTTACAATGAGCAGTTCTTC. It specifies CASSFGPYNEQFF.

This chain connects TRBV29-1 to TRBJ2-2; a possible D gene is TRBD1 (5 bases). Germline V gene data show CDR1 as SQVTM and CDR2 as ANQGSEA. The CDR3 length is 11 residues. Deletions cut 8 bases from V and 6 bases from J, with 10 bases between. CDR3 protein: CSFRVAGELFF. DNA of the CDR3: TGCAGCTTCAGGGTCGCCGGGGAGCTGTTTTTT.